In this sample, the clone carrying this TCR beta chain turned up many times. V trimming: 4 bases; J trimming: 1 base; junction bases outside the gene matches: 0. Germline CDR1 and CDR2: ENHRY and SYGVKD. The CDR3 runs to 13 residues. This sample stems from a study of T cells in Graves' hyperthyroidism and ophthalmopathy. What was amplified from RNA transcripts were TCR beta CDR3 regions. Using the HTBI primer set, a first-round RT-PCR was run on the TCR CDR3. TCRdb re-called the multiplex PCR reads through MiXCR, storing one row per CDR3 protein. Of a few hundred thousand distinct CDR3 sequences detected, approximately 13% appear once; the ten largest clones hold roughly 9.2%.

The source of this sequence is a woman aged 18-35 years with Graves' hyperthyroidism. What was sequenced was blood. The rearrangement links TRBV10-3 to TRBJ2-5; 7 bases are a match to TRBD1. CDR3: CAISGTGQETQYF. CDR3 nucleotides: TGTGCCATCAGTGGGACAGGCCAAGAGACCCAGTACTTC.